This entry concerns a single T cell receptor (beta chain). Its antigen is not identified. One entry per CDR3 protein, without DNA, is what TCRdb gives after re-calling the 5' RACE reads. Its listing shows 420,000 or so distinct CDR3 sequences. This specimen belongs to a study of monozygotic twins with inflammatory bowel disease. The CDR3 sequence is 16 residues long. In germline, CDR1 is SGHKS, CDR2 YYEKEE (reference sequence). Study results and limitations: Lower sharing of clonotypes with other individuals was seen in IBD patients than in healthy twins. This was most marked in patients showing signs of disease activity.

The sample comprised blood. The receptor comes from a human donor with ulcerative colitis or Crohn's disease, or a healthy co-twin of an affected twin (not recorded which). This chain links TRBV5-5 with TRBJ1-6. The CDR3 region is CASSQDRSSYNSPLHF.